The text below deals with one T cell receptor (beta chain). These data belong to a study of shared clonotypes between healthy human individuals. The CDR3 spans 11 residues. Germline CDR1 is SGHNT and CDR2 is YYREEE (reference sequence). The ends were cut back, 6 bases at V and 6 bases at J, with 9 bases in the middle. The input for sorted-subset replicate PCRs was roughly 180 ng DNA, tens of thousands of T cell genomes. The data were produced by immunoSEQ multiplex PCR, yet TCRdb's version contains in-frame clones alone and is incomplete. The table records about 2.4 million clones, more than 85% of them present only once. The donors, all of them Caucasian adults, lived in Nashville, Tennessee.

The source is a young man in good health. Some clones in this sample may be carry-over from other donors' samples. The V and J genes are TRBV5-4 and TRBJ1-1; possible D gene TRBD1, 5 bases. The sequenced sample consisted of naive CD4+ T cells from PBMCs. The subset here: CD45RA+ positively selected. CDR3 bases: TGTGCCAGCATCCGGGGGGCTGAAGCTTTCTTT. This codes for CASIRGAEAFF.